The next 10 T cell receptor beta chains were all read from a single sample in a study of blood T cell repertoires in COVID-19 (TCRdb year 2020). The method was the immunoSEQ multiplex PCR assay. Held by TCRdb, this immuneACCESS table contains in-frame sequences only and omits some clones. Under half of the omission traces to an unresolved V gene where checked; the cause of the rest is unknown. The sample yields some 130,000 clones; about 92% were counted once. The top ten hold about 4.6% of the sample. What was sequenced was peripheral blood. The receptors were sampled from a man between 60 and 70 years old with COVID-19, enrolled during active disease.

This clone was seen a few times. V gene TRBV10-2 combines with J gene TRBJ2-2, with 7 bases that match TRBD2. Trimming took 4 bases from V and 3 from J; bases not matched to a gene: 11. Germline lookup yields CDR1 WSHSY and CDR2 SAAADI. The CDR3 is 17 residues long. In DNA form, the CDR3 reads TGCGCCAGCAGTGTGGGGGGAGGGCATCCGGACACCGGGGAGCTGTTTTTT. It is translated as CASSVGGGHPDTGELFF.

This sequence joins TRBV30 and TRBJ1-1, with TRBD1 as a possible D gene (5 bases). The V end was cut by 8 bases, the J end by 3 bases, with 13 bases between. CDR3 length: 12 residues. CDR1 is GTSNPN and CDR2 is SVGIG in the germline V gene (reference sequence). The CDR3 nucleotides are TGTGCCGGGTGGGGGGTAGACACTGAAGCTTTCTTT. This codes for CAGWGVDTEAFF.

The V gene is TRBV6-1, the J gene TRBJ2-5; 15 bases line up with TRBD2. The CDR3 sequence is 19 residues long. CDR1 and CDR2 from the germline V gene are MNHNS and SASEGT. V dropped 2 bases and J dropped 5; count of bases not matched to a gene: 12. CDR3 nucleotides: TGTGCCAGCAGTGAAATTTCTTGGACTAGCGGGAGGGCCGGGGAGACCCAGTACTTC. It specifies CASSEISWTSGRAGETQYF.

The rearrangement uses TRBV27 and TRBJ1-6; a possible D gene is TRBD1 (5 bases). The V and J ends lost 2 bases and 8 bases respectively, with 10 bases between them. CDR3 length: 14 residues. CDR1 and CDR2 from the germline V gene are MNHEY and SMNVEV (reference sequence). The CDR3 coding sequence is TGTGCCAGCAGTTTACAGGGTAGGGATTCACCCCTCCACTTT. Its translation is CASSLQGRDSPLHF.

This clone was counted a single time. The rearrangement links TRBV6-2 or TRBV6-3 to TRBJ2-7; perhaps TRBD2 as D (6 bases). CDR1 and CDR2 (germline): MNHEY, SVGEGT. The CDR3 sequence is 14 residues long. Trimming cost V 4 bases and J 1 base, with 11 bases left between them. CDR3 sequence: CASSSFSGSYEQYF. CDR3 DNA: TGTGCCAGCAGTTCATTTAGCGGATCCTACGAGCAGTACTTC.

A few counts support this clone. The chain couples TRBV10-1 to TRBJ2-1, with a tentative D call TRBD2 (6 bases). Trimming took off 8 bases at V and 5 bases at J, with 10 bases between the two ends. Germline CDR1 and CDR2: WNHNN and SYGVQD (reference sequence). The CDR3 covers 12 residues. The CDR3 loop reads CASGGVNNEQFF. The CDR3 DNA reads TGCGCCAGCGGCGGGGTAAACAATGAGCAGTTCTTC.

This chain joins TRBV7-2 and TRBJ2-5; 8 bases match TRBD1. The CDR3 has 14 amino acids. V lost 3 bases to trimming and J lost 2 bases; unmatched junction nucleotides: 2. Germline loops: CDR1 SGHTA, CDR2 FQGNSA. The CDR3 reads CASSLNRGQETQYF. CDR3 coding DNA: TGTGCCAGCAGCTTGAACAGGGGGCAAGAGACCCAGTACTTC.

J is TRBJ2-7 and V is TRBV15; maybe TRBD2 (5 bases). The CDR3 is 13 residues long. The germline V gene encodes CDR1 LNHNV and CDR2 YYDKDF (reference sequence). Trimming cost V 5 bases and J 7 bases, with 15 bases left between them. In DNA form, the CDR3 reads TGTGCCACCAGCTCAAGAAACTCGGGAGAGCAGTACTTC. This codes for CATSSRNSGEQYF.

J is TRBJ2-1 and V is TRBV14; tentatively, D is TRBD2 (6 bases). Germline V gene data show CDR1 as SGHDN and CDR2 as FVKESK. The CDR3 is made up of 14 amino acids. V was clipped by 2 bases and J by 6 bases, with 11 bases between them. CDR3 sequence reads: CASSQYRDFNEQFF. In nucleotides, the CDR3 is TGTGCCAGCAGCCAATACCGGGACTTCAATGAGCAGTTCTTC.

The CDR3 reads CASSQDVIQVEGYTF. The CDR3 DNA reads as TGTGCCAGCAGCCAAGATGTGATACAGGTGGAAGGCTACACCTTC. V and J are TRBV4-2 and TRBJ1-2, with a weak D call TRBD1 (5 bases). This CDR3 spans 15 amino acids. CDR1 is LGHNA, CDR2 YNFKEQ, per germline. The V gene lost 0 bases and the J gene lost 8 bases, with 16 bases spanning the gap.